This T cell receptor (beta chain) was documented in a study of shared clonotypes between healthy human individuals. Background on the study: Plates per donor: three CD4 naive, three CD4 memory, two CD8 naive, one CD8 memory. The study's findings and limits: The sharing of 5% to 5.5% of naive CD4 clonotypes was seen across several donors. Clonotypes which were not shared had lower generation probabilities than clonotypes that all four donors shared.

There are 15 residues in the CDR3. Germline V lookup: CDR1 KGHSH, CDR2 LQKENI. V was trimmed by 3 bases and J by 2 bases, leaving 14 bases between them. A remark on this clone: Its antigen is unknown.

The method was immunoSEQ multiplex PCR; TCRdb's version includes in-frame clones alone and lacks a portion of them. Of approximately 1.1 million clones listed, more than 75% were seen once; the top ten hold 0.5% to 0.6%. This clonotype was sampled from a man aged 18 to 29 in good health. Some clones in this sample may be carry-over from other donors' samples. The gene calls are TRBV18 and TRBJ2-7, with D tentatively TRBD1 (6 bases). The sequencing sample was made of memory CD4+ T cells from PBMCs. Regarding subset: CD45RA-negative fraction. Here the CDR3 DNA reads TGTGCCAGCTCACCTAGACAGGAAAGTACCTACGAGCAGTACTTC. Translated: CASSPRQESTYEQYF.